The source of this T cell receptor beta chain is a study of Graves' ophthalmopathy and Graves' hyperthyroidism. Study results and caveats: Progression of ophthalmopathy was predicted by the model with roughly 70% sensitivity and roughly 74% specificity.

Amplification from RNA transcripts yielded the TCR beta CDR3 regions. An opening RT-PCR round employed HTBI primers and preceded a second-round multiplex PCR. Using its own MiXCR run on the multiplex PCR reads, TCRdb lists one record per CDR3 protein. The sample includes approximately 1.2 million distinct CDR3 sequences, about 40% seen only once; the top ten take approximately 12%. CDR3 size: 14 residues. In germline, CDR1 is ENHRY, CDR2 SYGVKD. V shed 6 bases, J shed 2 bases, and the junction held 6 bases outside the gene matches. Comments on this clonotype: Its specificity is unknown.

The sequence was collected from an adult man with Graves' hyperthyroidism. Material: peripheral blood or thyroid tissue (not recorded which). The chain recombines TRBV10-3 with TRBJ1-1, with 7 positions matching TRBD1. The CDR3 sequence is CAIRTGSPNTEAFF. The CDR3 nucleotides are TGTGCCATCAGGACAGGGTCCCCCAACACTGAAGCTTTCTTT.